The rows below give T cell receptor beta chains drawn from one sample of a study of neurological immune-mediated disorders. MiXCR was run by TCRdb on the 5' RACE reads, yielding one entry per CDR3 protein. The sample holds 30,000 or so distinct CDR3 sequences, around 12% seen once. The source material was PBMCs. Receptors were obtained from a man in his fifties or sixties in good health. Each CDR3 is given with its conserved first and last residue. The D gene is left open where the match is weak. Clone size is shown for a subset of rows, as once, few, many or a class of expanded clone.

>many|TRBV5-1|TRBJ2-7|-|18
TGCGCCAGCAGCTTGGTTCCGGGTGAGGGGAGCGGACCCTACGAGCAGTACTTC
CASSLVPGEGSGPYEQYF
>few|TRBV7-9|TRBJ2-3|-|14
TGTGCCAGCAGCCCGACTGCGGGCACAGATACGCAGTATTTT
CASSPTAGTDTQYF
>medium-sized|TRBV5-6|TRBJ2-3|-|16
TGTGCCAGCAGCTTGGCGTACCCGGCTAGCACAGATACGCAGTATTTT
CASSLAYPASTDTQYF
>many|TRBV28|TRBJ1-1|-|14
TGTGCCAGCAGCCGCTTGAGGGAGGCCGCCCAGGCTTTCTTT
CASSRLREAAQAFF
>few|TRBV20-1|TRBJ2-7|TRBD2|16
TGCAGTGCCGACGCCGGGGCTAGCGGGGCCTACTACGAGCAGTACTTC
CSADAGASGAYYEQYF
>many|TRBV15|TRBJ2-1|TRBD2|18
TGTGCCACCAGCAGAGATCGGACGACTAGCGGGTATTACAATGAGCAGTTCTTC
CATSRDRTTSGYYNEQFF
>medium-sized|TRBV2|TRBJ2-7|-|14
TGTGCCAGCAGTGCCTCTCTCAGCTCCTACGAGCAGTACTTC
CASSASLSSYEQYF
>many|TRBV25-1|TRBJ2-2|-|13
TGTGCCAGCGTGAAGGGGGACACCGGGGAGCTGTTTTTT
CASVKGDTGELFF
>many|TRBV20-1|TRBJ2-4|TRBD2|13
TGCAGTGCTCTCCAGACTAGCGAGTTCATTCAGTACTTC
CSALQTSEFIQYF
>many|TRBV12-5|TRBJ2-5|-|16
TGTGCTAGTGGTCCGGAGGGTGGGGCCCCCGTTGAGACCCAGTACTTC
CASGPEGGAPVETQYF
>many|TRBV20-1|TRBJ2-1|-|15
TGCAGTGCTAGTCTGGCGGCAACCGCCTCCGGCGAGCAGTTCTTC
CSASLAATASGEQFF
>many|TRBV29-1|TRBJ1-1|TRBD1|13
TGCAGCGTTGAAGGGACAGGGGCTGCTGAAGCTTTCTTT
CSVEGTGAAEAFF
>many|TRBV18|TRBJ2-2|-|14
TGTGCCAGCTCACCAGCAGCGAACACCGGGGAGCTGTTTTTT
CASSPAANTGELFF
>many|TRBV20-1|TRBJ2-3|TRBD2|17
TGCAGTGCTGGGGAGGGTCTGCCCTTTTCTAGCACAGATACGCAGTATTTT
CSAGEGLPFSSTDTQYF
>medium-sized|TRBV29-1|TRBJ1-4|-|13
TGCAGCGTTGAAGCACCGGAGGCCGAAAAACTGTTTTTT
CSVEAPEAEKLFF
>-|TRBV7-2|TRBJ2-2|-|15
TGTGCCAGCAGCTCGAGGGGGTGGAACACCGTGGAGCTGTTTTTT
CASSSRGWNTVELFF
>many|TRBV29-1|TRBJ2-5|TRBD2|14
TGCAGCGTTGACGGCGGGAGTGGGCCAGAGACCCAGTACTTC
CSVDGGSGPETQYF
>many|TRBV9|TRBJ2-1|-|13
TGTACCAGCAGCGTAGACCAATACAATGAGCAGTTCTTC
CTSSVDQYNEQFF
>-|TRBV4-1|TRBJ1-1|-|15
TGCGCCAACAGCAGCCGGGACGGGGGGCGGACTGAAGCTTTCTTT
CANSSRDGGRTEAFF
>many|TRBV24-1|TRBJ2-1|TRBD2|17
TGTGCCACCAGTGACCTTACCGGGACTAGCAATAACAATGAGCAGTTCTTC
CATSDLTGTSNNNEQFF
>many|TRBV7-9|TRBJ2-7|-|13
TGTGCCAGCAGCGGCAGGGAATTCTACGAGCAGTACTTC
CASSGREFYEQYF
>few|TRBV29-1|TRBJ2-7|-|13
TGCAGCGCCACCACAGGGTCCCGCTACGAGCAGTACTTC
CSATTGSRYEQYF
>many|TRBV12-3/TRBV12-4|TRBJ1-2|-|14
TGTGCCAGCAGTTTTGGGGGACGGTTCTATGGCTACACCTTC
CASSFGGRFYGYTF